This TCR beta chain is drawn from a study of blood T cell repertoires in COVID-19. Study-level information: Donors in the United States, Italy and Spain gave samples during acute or convalescent COVID-19. PBMCs, B-cell-depleted T cells, or T cells were the source of the cDNA or gDNA that made up the material.

Under the authors' procedure: It was from reference gene primer amplification that nucleated cell counts were estimated. Data came from immunoSEQ multiplex PCR; TCRdb stores just in-frame clones and leaves some out. Clonal size and the V and J genes are those of that table, whereas D and trimming came from the DNA. The sample yields tens of thousands of clones, roughly four fifths seen once. The CDR3 runs to 14 residues. CDR1 WNHNN and CDR2 SYGVQD come from the germline V gene (reference sequence). The V end lost 5 bases, the J end lost 0 bases, and 10 bases lay between the germline ends. The origin of this receptor is an elderly man with acute or convalescent COVID-19. Input material: peripheral blood. This rearrangement joins TRBV10-1 to TRBJ1-1; D remains ambiguous. Here the CDR3 DNA reads TGCGCCAGCAGTTCGGGAAACGTGAACACTGAAGCTTTCTTT. Translated, it gives CASSSGNVNTEAFF.